Following are 2 T cell receptor beta chains from one sample sequenced in a study of Tregs in tolerant kidney transplant recipients. TCRdb's table, derived via immunoSEQ multiplex PCR, lists solely in-frame clones and lacks some. The sample lists approximately 93,000 clones; more than 85% were seen once. Here the sequenced sample was CD4+ T cells from blood, taken before the transplant. The receptors originated from a human donor who received a combined kidney and bone marrow transplant.

The chain links TRBV5-4 to TRBJ2-2, with D possibly matching TRBD1 (6 bases). CDR3 size: 15 residues. Trimming took off 4 bases at V and 0 bases at J, with 10 bases between the two ends. In germline, CDR1 is SGHNT, CDR2 YYREEE (reference sequence). CDR3 sequence: CASSPGQTNTGELFF. CDR3 DNA sequence: TGTGCCAGCAGCCCCGGACAGACGAACACCGGGGAGCTGTTTTTT.

The chain joins TRBV9 to TRBJ1-3, with 9 nucleotides matching TRBD1. The CDR3 length is 16 residues. V was pared by 3 bases and J by 0 bases, with 4 bases of the junction left unmatched. Germline CDR1 and CDR2: SGDLS and YYNGEE. This CDR3 reads CASSEGQGFSGNTIYF. Written as DNA, the CDR3 is TGTGCCAGCAGCGAGGGACAGGGATTCTCTGGAAACACCATATATTTT.